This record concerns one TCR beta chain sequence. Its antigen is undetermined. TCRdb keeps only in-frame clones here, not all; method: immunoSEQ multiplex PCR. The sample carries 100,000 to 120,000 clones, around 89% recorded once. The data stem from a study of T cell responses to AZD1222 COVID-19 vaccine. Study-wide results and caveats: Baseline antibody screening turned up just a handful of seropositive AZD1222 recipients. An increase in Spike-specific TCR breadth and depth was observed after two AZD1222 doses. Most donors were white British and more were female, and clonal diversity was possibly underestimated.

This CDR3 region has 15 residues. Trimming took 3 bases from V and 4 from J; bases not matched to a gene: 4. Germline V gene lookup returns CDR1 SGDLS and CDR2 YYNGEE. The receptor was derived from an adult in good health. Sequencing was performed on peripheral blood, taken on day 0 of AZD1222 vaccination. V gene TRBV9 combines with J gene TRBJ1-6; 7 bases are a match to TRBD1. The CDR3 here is CASSARTGYNSPLHF. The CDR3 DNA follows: TGTGCCAGCAGCGCCAGGACAGGATATAATTCACCCCTCCACTTT.